This T cell receptor beta chain was observed in a study of T cell repertoires in cytomegalovirus infection. This clonotype was counted a few times. Its antigen is undetermined. MiXCR, applied by TCRdb to the reads, yields one record per CDR3 protein. Of about half a million distinct CDR3 sequences listed, more than 30% were seen once; the top ten hold roughly a sixth. The J segment lost 3 bases and the V segment lost 0 bases, leaving 13 bases of the junction unmatched. CDR1 is MNHEY and CDR2 is SMNVEV in the germline V gene (reference sequence). This CDR3 has 18 amino acids. The sample in question was cultured PBMCs, obtained from culture after CMV antigen stimulation. This chain joins TRBV27 and TRBJ2-7, with 8 bases lining up with TRBD2. The receptor was isolated from a human donor in good health (CMV status not recorded). Some clones in this sample may be carry-over from other donors' samples. This CDR3 is CASSLSFGTSGFVYEQYF. CDR3 DNA sequence: TGTGCCAGCAGTTTATCTTTCGGGACTAGTGGCTTTGTCTACGAGCAGTACTTC.